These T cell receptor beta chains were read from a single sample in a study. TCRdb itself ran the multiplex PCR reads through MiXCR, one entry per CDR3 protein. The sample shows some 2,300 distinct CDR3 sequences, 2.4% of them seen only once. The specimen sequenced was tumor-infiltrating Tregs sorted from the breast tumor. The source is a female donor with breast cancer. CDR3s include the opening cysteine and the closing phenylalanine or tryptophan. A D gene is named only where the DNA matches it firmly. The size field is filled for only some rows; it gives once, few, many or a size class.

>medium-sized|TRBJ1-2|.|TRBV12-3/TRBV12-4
TGTGCCAGCAGCCGCCGCGCGCAGTCTGGCTACACCTTC
CASSRRAQSGYTF
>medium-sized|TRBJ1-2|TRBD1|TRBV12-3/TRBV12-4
TGTGCCAGCAGTTTACGGGACAGGAGTGGCTACACCTTC
CASSLRDRSGYTF
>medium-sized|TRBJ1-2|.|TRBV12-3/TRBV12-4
TGTGCCAGCAGCTTTGAAGCGTGGGGAGGCTACACCTTC
CASSFEAWGGYTF
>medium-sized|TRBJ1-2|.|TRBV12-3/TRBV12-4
TGTGCCAGCAGTTTAGGCGGCTACACCTTC
CASSLGGYTF
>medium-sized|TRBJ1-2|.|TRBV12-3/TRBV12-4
TGTGCCAGCAGTTTGGGAAACTATGGCTACACCTTC
CASSLGNYGYTF
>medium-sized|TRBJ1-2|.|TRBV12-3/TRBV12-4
TGTGCCAGCATCTTAGATGCCGGGACCGGGGATGGCTACACCTTC
CASILDAGTGDGYTF
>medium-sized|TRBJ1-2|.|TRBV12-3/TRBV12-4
TGTGCCAGCAGTTTAGGGTGGACACCTATGGGCTACACCTTC
CASSLGWTPMGYTF
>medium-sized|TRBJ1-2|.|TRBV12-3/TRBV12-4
TGTGCCAGCAGTTTAGCTCCGGGCTATGGCTACACCTTC
CASSLAPGYGYTF
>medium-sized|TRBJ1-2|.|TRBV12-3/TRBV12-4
TGTGCCAGCAGTCTTTCGGGGACAAATGGCTACACCTTC
CASSLSGTNGYTF
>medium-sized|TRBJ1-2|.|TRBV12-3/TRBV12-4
TGTGCCAGCACTTTGCGCCTTCAGAGCTATGGCTACACCTTC
CASTLRLQSYGYTF
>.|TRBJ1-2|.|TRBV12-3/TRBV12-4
TGTGCCAGCAGAGGGACGGCATATGGCTACACCTTC
CASRGTAYGYTF
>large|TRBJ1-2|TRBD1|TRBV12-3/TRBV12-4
TGTGCCAGCAGTTCCCGGGACAGGGGTTTTGGCTACACCTTC
CASSSRDRGFGYTF
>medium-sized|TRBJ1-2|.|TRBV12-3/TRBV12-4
TGTGCCAGCAGTTTAAATACAGATGCTAACTATGGCTACACCTTC
CASSLNTDANYGYTF
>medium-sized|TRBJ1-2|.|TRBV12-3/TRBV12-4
TGTGCCAGCAGTACCCGGGAGGGCCCCACCTTC
CASSTREGPTF
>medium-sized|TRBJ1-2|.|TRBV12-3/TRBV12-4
TGTGCCAGCACCCTAGGGGTCAACTATGGCTACACCTTC
CASTLGVNYGYTF
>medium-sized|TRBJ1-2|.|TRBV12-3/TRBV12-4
TGTGCCAGCAGCCTCACAGGGAAGAGGCATTCGTCGTGGGGCTACACCTTC
CASSLTGKRHSSWGYTF
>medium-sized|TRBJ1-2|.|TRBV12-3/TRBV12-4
TGTGCCAGCAGTTTACGGTCCTATGGCTACACCTTC
CASSLRSYGYTF
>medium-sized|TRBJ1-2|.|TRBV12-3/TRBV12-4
TGTGCCAGCAGTTCCGACAGGAGCTATGGCTACACCTTC
CASSSDRSYGYTF
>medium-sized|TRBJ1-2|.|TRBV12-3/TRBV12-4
TGTGCCAGCAGTTTTCTCCTCAGTTGGAAGGACTATGGCTACACCTTC
CASSFLLSWKDYGYTF
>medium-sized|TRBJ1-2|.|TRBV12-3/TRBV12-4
TGTGCCAGCAGTTTAGCGCGTGGAGGACCCTATGGCTACACCTTC
CASSLARGGPYGYTF
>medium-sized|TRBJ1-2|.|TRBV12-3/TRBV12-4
TGTGCCAGCAGTCTCGGGCATTATGGCTACACCTTC
CASSLGHYGYTF
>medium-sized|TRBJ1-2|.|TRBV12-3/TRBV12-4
TGTGCCAGCAGTTTAATGGGGCAGGGCTACACCTTC
CASSLMGQGYTF
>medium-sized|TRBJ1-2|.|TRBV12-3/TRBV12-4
TGTGCCAGCAGGGTAACCGGGACATATGGCTACACCTTC
CASRVTGTYGYTF
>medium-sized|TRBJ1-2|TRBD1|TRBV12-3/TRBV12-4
TGTGCCAGCAGTTCGGGACAGGGTTGGTATGGCTACACCTTC
CASSSGQGWYGYTF
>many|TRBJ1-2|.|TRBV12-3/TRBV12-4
TGTGCCAGCAGTAAGGCGGCGGGAGGCAGCGGCTACACCTTC
CASSKAAGGSGYTF
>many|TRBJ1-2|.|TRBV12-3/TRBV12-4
TGTGCCAGCAGTTCCACAGCTAACTATGGCTACACCTTC
CASSSTANYGYTF
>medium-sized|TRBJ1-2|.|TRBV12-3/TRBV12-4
TGTGCCAGCAGTTTAGTCCAGGGTTTAGATGGCTACACCTTC
CASSLVQGLDGYTF
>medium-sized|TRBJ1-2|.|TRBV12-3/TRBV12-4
TGTGCCAGCAGTCCGAGCCTCGGTTCTAACTATGGCTACACCTTC
CASSPSLGSNYGYTF
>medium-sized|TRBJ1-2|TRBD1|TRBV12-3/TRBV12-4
TGTGCCAGCAGAAGGACAGGAACGGATGTCTACACCTTC
CASRRTGTDVYTF
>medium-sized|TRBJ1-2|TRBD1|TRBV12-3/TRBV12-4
TGTGCCAGCAGTTCCTTAGGGACAGGGGCCTATGGCTACACCTTC
CASSSLGTGAYGYTF
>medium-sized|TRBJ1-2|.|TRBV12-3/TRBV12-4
TGTGCCAGCAGTTTGGAGAGGCACTATGGCTACACCTTC
CASSLERHYGYTF
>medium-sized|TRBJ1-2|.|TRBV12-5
TGTGCTAGTGGAGACGGAAACCTCTATGGCTACACCTTC
CASGDGNLYGYTF
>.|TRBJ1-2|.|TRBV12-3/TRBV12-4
TGTGCCAGCAGTCCTCAGAAGACCGCCTATGGCTACACCTTC
CASSPQKTAYGYTF
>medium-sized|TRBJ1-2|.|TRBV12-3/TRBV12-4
TGTGCCAGCAGTTTAGCAAACCGGGACGGTTATGGCTACACCTTC
CASSLANRDGYGYTF
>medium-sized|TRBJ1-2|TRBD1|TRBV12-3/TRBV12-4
TGTGCCAGCAGCTTACTGACAGGGAGTTATGGCTACACCTTC
CASSLLTGSYGYTF
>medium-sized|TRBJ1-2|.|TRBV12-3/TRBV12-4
TGTGCCAGCAGTCCCACCTCAATCCGGGTTTCTGGCTACACCTTC
CASSPTSIRVSGYTF
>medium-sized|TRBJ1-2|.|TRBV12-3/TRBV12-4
TGTGCCAGCAGTAGTCGGGACACCCCTCTCTATGGCTACACCTTC
CASSSRDTPLYGYTF
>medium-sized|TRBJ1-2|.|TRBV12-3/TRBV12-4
TGTGCCAGCAGTTTAAGGCCGCATGATTATGGCTACACCTTC
CASSLRPHDYGYTF
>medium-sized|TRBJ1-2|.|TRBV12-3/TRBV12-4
TGTGCCAGCAGACTTTCGGGGTTAGACTATGGCTACACCTTC
CASRLSGLDYGYTF
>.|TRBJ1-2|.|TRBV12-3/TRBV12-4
TGTGCCAGCAAGCGGCAGGGTGACTATGGCTACACCTTC
CASKRQGDYGYTF
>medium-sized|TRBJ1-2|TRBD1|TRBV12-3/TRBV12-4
TGTGCCAGCACCCAGGGACAGGAATCTGGCTACACCTTC
CASTQGQESGYTF
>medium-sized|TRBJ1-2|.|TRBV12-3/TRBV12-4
TGTGCCAGCAGTGACACAGGAAGCGCTAACTATGGCTACACCTTC
CASSDTGSANYGYTF
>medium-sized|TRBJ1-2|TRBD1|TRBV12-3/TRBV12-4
TGTGCCAGCAGTTCCGGAGTTTGGGGACAGAGTTTCTGGGGCTACACCTTC
CASSSGVWGQSFWGYTF
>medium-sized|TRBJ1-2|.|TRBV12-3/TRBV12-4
TGTGCCAGCAGTTTGCAGGGCGACTATGGCTACACCTTC
CASSLQGDYGYTF
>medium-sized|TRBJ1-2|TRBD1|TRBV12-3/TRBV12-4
TGTGCCAGCAGCGAGGGACAGAACTATGGCTACACCTTC
CASSEGQNYGYTF
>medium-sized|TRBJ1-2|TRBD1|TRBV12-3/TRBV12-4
TGTGCCAGCACTGAAACCGGGACAGGGGAATATGGCTACACCTTC
CASTETGTGEYGYTF
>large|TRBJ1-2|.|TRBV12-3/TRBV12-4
TGTGCCAGCAGTTGGGTCAGATCCTATGGCTACACCTTC
CASSWVRSYGYTF
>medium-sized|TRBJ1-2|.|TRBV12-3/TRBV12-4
TGTGCCAGCAGTGCCCCAGGGGCATTGGGCTATGGCTACACCTTC
CASSAPGALGYGYTF
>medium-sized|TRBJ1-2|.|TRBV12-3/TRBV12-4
TGTGCCAGCAGGCGACAGATTAACTATGGCTACACCTTC
CASRRQINYGYTF